The clone carrying this TCR beta chain has just a few counts. Its cognate antigen is unknown. Every one of the donors was a healthy Caucasian. The data were obtained in a study of identical twins. The study, taken as a whole, reports: An excess of low generation probability was shown by twin-shared out-of-frame alpha sequences. Excess sharing by twins proved weaker in beta out-of-frame sequences. Findings came from cross-sectional statistics, without long-term follow-up of donors.

The V end was cut by 4 bases, the J end by 3 bases, with 13 bases between. Per germline, CDR1 LGHDT and CDR2 YNNKEL (reference sequence). CDR3 length: 14 residues. TCRdb independently ran MiXCR on the 5' RACE reads; one entry per CDR3 protein. This table has some 260,000 distinct CDR3 sequences, 11% to 15% appearing once. The chain is built from TRBV3-1 and TRBJ2-7, with a weak D call TRBD2 (6 bases). The sequence was collected from a woman aged 18-35 years in good health. The sample was memory (CD45RO+) T cells sorted from blood. CDR3 protein: CASSPLAGNYEQYF. The CDR3 DNA is TGTGCCAGCAGCCCCCTCGCGGGGAACTACGAGCAGTACTTC.